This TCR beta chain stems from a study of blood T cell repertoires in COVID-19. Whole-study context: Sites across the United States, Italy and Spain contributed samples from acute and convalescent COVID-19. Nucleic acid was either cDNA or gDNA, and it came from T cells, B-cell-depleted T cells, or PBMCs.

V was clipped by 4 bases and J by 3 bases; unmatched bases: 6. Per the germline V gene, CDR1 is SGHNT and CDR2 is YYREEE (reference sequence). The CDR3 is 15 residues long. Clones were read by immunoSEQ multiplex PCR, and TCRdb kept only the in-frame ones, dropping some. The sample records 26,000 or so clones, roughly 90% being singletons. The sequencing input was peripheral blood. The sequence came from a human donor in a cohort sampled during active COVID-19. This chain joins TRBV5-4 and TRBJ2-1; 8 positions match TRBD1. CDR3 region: CASSIGGQVYNEQFF. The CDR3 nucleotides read TGTGCCAGCAGCATTGGGGGACAGGTCTACAATGAGCAGTTCTTC.